This T cell receptor beta chain is from a study of blood T cell repertoires in COVID-19. Whole-study context: T cells, B-cell-depleted T cells, or PBMCs supplied cDNA or gDNA.

Sequencing used immunoSEQ multiplex PCR; TCRdb keeps in-frame clones, though not all of them. The table lists about 200,000 clones, roughly 90% of them singletons. The CDR3 has 11 residues. The germline V gene encodes CDR1 SQVTM and CDR2 ANQGSEA. The V end lost 8 bases, the J end lost 2 bases, and 10 bases lay between the germline ends. The chain couples TRBV29-1 to TRBJ2-7; maybe TRBD1 (6 bases). The specimen sequenced was peripheral blood. The sequence was obtained from a man between 18 and 35 years old with active or convalescent COVID-19. CDR3 in amino acids: CSYRQAYEQYF. CDR3 nucleotides: TGCAGCTATAGACAGGCCTACGAGCAGTACTTC.